This T cell receptor beta chain comes out of a study of cytomegalovirus exposure and HLA in healthy donors. Notes on this clone: Antigen specificity is unknown.

The CDR3 loop spans 16 amino acids. Between the trimmed V and J ends, which lost 0 bases and 2 bases, there was a span of 14 bases. Germline lookup yields CDR1 SEHNR and CDR2 FQNEAQ (reference sequence). Primers included in the PCR were 60 Vbeta and 13 Jbeta primers. The assay was immunoSEQ multiplex PCR, and TCRdb's table has in-frame clones only and misses some. The sample lists 65,000 to 75,000 clones, 65% to 70% seen once, with approximately 2% in the top ten. Findings of the study overall: The investigators catalogued under 200 TCR beta chains as cytomegalovirus-associated.

The clonotype was recovered from a woman under 40 in good health and CMV-seronegative. Material: PBMCs. The chain links TRBV7-9 to TRBJ2-7; maybe TRBD2 (6 bases). The chain's CDR3 is CASSLAGGLPTYEQYF. CDR3 in DNA: TGTGCCAGCAGCTTAGCGGGGGGACTTCCAACCTACGAGCAGTACTTC. Full variable domain (outside the CDR3, taken from reference TRBV7-9 and TRBJ2-7): DTGVSQNPRHKITKRGQNVTFRCDPISEHNRLYWYRQTLGQGPEFLTYFQNEAQLEKSRLLSDRFSAERPKGSFSTLEIQRTEQGDSAMYLCASSLAGGLPTYEQYFGPGTRLTVT.